This T cell receptor (beta chain) was sequenced for a study of blood T cells in healthy people across ages. V was clipped by 3 bases and J by 3 bases, with 3 bases between them. This CDR3 region has 12 residues. Germline lookup yields CDR1 DFQATT and CDR2 SNEGSKA (reference sequence). Primed by a sample-barcoded 5' primer and a J-beta primer mix, a second PCR proceeded for 7 to 11 cycles. TCRdb itself ran the 5' RACE reads through MiXCR, one entry per CDR3 protein. The data contain over 1,500,000 distinct CDR3 sequences, roughly 52% of them singletons. Specimen: blood. This chain uses TRBV20-1 with TRBJ2-6; D is unresolved. The clonotype originates from a woman between 40 and 55 years old in good health. The CDR3, as DNA: TGCAGTGCTAGCGATGGGGCCAACGTCCTGACTTTC. Translated: CSASDGANVLTF.